Listed below are T cell receptor beta chains from one sample, sequenced in a study of OX40 agonist ivuxolimab in advanced cancers. TCRdb keeps only in-frame clones here, not all; method: immunoSEQ multiplex PCR. The sample lists more than 10,000 clones, about 85% occurring once. Sequencing was performed on CD4+ or CD8+ T cells sorted from blood, taken in a trial of the OX40 agonist ivuxolimab. Every receptor here comes from an adult with an advanced solid tumor such as melanoma, head and neck, liver or kidney cancer. Each CDR3 is given with its conserved first and last residue. A D gene is named only where the DNA matches it firmly. The size entry is marked missing in some rows and otherwise reads once, few, many or a size class.

d_call: TRBD1; v_call: TRBV4-1; j_call: TRBJ2-7; clone_size: once; cdr3_nt: TGCGCCAGCAGCCAACTTTTGGGACAGGGGACGACCTACGAGCAGTACTTC; cdr3_aa: CASSQLLGQGTTYEQYF
d_call: -; v_call: TRBV11-2; j_call: TRBJ1-1; clone_size: -; cdr3_nt: TGTGCCAGCAGCTTAGAGGTGAACACTGAAGCTTTCTTT; cdr3_aa: CASSLEVNTEAFF
d_call: TRBD1; v_call: TRBV12-5; j_call: TRBJ2-1; clone_size: -; cdr3_nt: TGTGCTAGTGCCCTTTCGGGACAGGGATCCGATGAGCAGTTCTTC; cdr3_aa: CASALSGQGSDEQFF
d_call: -; v_call: TRBV27; j_call: TRBJ1-2; clone_size: -; cdr3_nt: TGTGCCAGCAGTTTCTCCCGGGGGGGGCACTATGGCTACACCTTC; cdr3_aa: CASSFSRGGHYGYTF
d_call: TRBD1; v_call: TRBV28; j_call: TRBJ2-7; clone_size: -; cdr3_nt: TGTGCCAGCAGTTTACGGGACAGGGGGCAAGGGCAGTACTTC; cdr3_aa: CASSLRDRGQGQYF
d_call: TRBD1; v_call: TRBV19; j_call: TRBJ1-2; clone_size: -; cdr3_nt: TGTGCCAGTAGTCCCGACAGGGTCTATGGCTACACCTTC; cdr3_aa: CASSPDRVYGYTF
d_call: TRBD1; v_call: TRBV11-3; j_call: TRBJ2-7; clone_size: -; cdr3_nt: TGTGCCAGCAGCCCGAGGGGACAGGGAGGCTACGAGCAGTACTTC; cdr3_aa: CASSPRGQGGYEQYF
d_call: TRBD2; v_call: TRBV6-1; j_call: TRBJ2-7; clone_size: -; cdr3_nt: TGTGCCAGCACCTCCCGGGAGGAGTCCTACGAGCAGTACTTC; cdr3_aa: CASTSREESYEQYF
d_call: TRBD1; v_call: TRBV5-4; j_call: TRBJ1-2; clone_size: -; cdr3_nt: TGTGCCAGCAGCTTGGACGCGTCAGGGGGAGGGTATGGCTACACCTTC; cdr3_aa: CASSLDASGGGYGYTF
d_call: -; v_call: TRBV19; j_call: TRBJ2-3; clone_size: -; cdr3_nt: TGTGCCAGTAGTGTGGCGGGTGCTAGCACAGATACGCAGTATTTT; cdr3_aa: CASSVAGASTDTQYF
d_call: TRBD1; v_call: TRBV19; j_call: TRBJ1-2; clone_size: -; cdr3_nt: TGTGCCAGTAGTATCACCTCGACAGGGACCTATGGCTACACCTTC; cdr3_aa: CASSITSTGTYGYTF
d_call: -; v_call: TRBV7-6; j_call: TRBJ2-5; clone_size: -; cdr3_nt: TGTGCCAGCAGCTTAGCGGGGGAGAGAAGAGAGACCCAGTACTTC; cdr3_aa: CASSLAGERRETQYF
d_call: -; v_call: TRBV9; j_call: TRBJ2-7; clone_size: once; cdr3_nt: TGTGCCAGCAGCGTAGGGGCCAGTCCCTCCTACGAGCAGTACTTC; cdr3_aa: CASSVGASPSYEQYF
d_call: TRBD2; v_call: TRBV11-2; j_call: TRBJ2-3; clone_size: -; cdr3_nt: TGTGCCAGCAGCCCCGGGACTAGCGGGGGGCCTAGCACAGATACGCAGTATTTT; cdr3_aa: CASSPGTSGGPSTDTQYF
d_call: -; v_call: TRBV6-5; j_call: TRBJ2-1; clone_size: -; cdr3_nt: TGTGCCAGCAGCTCCCGGACAGAGTACAATGAGCAGTTCTTC; cdr3_aa: CASSSRTEYNEQFF
d_call: -; v_call: TRBV27; j_call: TRBJ1-1; clone_size: medium-sized; cdr3_nt: TGTGCCAGCAGTTTATCGAGGCCTAGCCGCCCTGAAGCTTTCTTT; cdr3_aa: CASSLSRPSRPEAFF
d_call: TRBD1; v_call: TRBV30; j_call: TRBJ2-7; clone_size: -; cdr3_nt: TGTGCCTGGGAACAGGGGGTCGCCTACGAGCAGTACTTC; cdr3_aa: CAWEQGVAYEQYF
d_call: -; v_call: TRBV13; j_call: TRBJ1-1; clone_size: once; cdr3_nt: TGTGCCAGCAGTGAGTCTGGCAACACTGAAGCTTTCTTT; cdr3_aa: CASSESGNTEAFF
d_call: TRBD1; v_call: TRBV7-6; j_call: TRBJ2-2; clone_size: -; cdr3_nt: TGTGCCAGCAGCTCGTACCTCGGGACAGCTACCACCGGGGAGCTGTTTTTT; cdr3_aa: CASSSYLGTATTGELFF
d_call: -; v_call: TRBV7-9; j_call: TRBJ2-2; clone_size: -; cdr3_nt: TGTGCCAGCCTCGTAGGGACCGGGGAGCTGTTTTTT; cdr3_aa: CASLVGTGELFF
d_call: -; v_call: TRBV5-4; j_call: TRBJ2-7; clone_size: few; cdr3_nt: TGTGCCAGCAGCTCTCCAGGGATTCCCCCCTACGAGCAGTACTTC; cdr3_aa: CASSSPGIPPYEQYF
d_call: -; v_call: TRBV13; j_call: TRBJ2-1; clone_size: -; cdr3_nt: TGTGCCAGCAGCTTAGGCGGAGGGTTCAACGAGCAGTTCTTC; cdr3_aa: CASSLGGGFNEQFF
d_call: -; v_call: TRBV5-1; j_call: TRBJ2-2; clone_size: medium-sized; cdr3_nt: TGCGCCAGCAGCCCCGGGGCGGGTATCGGCGGGGAGCTGTTTTTT; cdr3_aa: CASSPGAGIGGELFF
d_call: TRBD1; v_call: TRBV25-1; j_call: TRBJ1-2; clone_size: -; cdr3_nt: TGTGCCAGCAGTGAATTCCGGCGACAGGGGCTGGATGGCTACACCTTC; cdr3_aa: CASSEFRRQGLDGYTF
d_call: TRBD2; v_call: TRBV15; j_call: TRBJ2-1; clone_size: -; cdr3_nt: TGTGCCACCAGCAGAGAGTCCCTAGCGGGATTGCTAAACAATGAGCAGTTCTTC; cdr3_aa: CATSRESLAGLLNNEQFF
d_call: -; v_call: TRBV27; j_call: TRBJ1-5; clone_size: -; cdr3_nt: TGTGCCAGCAGTTTACGGGGGGGCCAGCCCCAGCATTTT; cdr3_aa: CASSLRGGQPQHF
d_call: TRBD1; v_call: TRBV9; j_call: TRBJ2-2; clone_size: medium-sized; cdr3_nt: TGTGCCAGCAGCGCCGGACAGGGGGCCAGGACCGGGGAGCTGTTTTTT; cdr3_aa: CASSAGQGARTGELFF
d_call: TRBD2; v_call: TRBV5-5; j_call: TRBJ2-7; clone_size: -; cdr3_nt: TGTGCCAGCAGCCAAGATCGAGAGACTAGCCCCTACGAGCAGTACTTC; cdr3_aa: CASSQDRETSPYEQYF
d_call: -; v_call: TRBV7-8; j_call: TRBJ2-1; clone_size: -; cdr3_nt: TGTGCCAGCAGCTTGAACAGGAAACCTCACAATGAGCAGTTCTTC; cdr3_aa: CASSLNRKPHNEQFF
d_call: TRBD2; v_call: TRBV4-1; j_call: TRBJ2-2; clone_size: -; cdr3_nt: TGCGCCAGCAGCCAAGTAGCGGGAGGCGGCACCGGGGAGCTGTTTTTT; cdr3_aa: CASSQVAGGGTGELFF
d_call: -; v_call: TRBV10-2; j_call: TRBJ2-1; clone_size: -; cdr3_nt: TGCGCCAGCTATTACAATGAGCAGTTCTTC; cdr3_aa: CASYYNEQFF
d_call: TRBD2; v_call: TRBV19; j_call: TRBJ2-1; clone_size: medium-sized; cdr3_nt: TGTGCCAGTAGTATTGGACTAGCGGGGTACAATGAGCAGTTCTTC; cdr3_aa: CASSIGLAGYNEQFF
d_call: TRBD1; v_call: TRBV19; j_call: TRBJ2-1; clone_size: -; cdr3_nt: TGTGCCAGTAGTGACAGGGTTTTCGGTGAGCAGTTCTTC; cdr3_aa: CASSDRVFGEQFF
d_call: TRBD1; v_call: TRBV7-6; j_call: TRBJ1-1; clone_size: -; cdr3_nt: TGTGCCAGCAGCTCATGGGACAGGGGAACCCCTGAAGCTTTCTTT; cdr3_aa: CASSSWDRGTPEAFF
d_call: -; v_call: TRBV6-6; j_call: TRBJ2-4; clone_size: few; cdr3_nt: TGTGCCAGCAGTCGGGGCTCGACCAAAAACATTCAGTACTTC; cdr3_aa: CASSRGSTKNIQYF
d_call: TRBD2; v_call: TRBV27; j_call: TRBJ2-5; clone_size: -; cdr3_nt: TGTGCCAGCAGTTTGGACCGGGCGGGGGCCCAGTACTTC; cdr3_aa: CASSLDRAGAQYF
d_call: -; v_call: TRBV27; j_call: TRBJ2-5; clone_size: medium-sized; cdr3_nt: TGTGCCAGCAGTCCTACAGTCGAGGAGACCCAGTACTTC; cdr3_aa: CASSPTVEETQYF
d_call: -; v_call: TRBV28; j_call: TRBJ1-1; clone_size: -; cdr3_nt: TGTGCCAGCAGTTTATTTGGGCGACAGACGAACACTGAAGCTTTCTTT; cdr3_aa: CASSLFGRQTNTEAFF
d_call: -; v_call: TRBV28; j_call: TRBJ1-1; clone_size: -; cdr3_nt: TGTGCCAGCAGTCTTAGGGGGTGGGACACTGAAGCTTTCTTT; cdr3_aa: CASSLRGWDTEAFF
d_call: -; v_call: TRBV27; j_call: TRBJ2-1; clone_size: -; cdr3_nt: TGTGCCAGCAGTGCAGGGACAGAGCGGGGCTACAATGAGCAGTTCTTC; cdr3_aa: CASSAGTERGYNEQFF
d_call: -; v_call: TRBV6-6; j_call: TRBJ2-5; clone_size: -; cdr3_nt: TGTGCCAGCAGTTACCTTGAGACCCAGTACTTC; cdr3_aa: CASSYLETQYF
d_call: TRBD1; v_call: TRBV19; j_call: TRBJ1-2; clone_size: -; cdr3_nt: TGTGCCAGTAGTGCCCGACAGGGGGGCAGCTATGGCTACACCTTC; cdr3_aa: CASSARQGGSYGYTF
d_call: TRBD1; v_call: TRBV13; j_call: TRBJ2-5; clone_size: -; cdr3_nt: TGTGCCAGCAGTTTTGGACAGGGTAGGGAGACCCAGTACTTC; cdr3_aa: CASSFGQGRETQYF
d_call: -; v_call: TRBV5-4; j_call: TRBJ2-1; clone_size: -; cdr3_nt: TGTGCCAGCAGCATTAACATGTGGGATTGGTACAATGAGCAGTTCTTC; cdr3_aa: CASSINMWDWYNEQFF
d_call: -; v_call: TRBV5-4; j_call: TRBJ2-1; clone_size: -; cdr3_nt: TGTGCCAGCAGCCAAGGGCGGGGTTCCTACAATGAGCAGTTCTTC; cdr3_aa: CASSQGRGSYNEQFF
d_call: -; v_call: TRBV10-1; j_call: TRBJ2-1; clone_size: few; cdr3_nt: TGCGCCAGCAGTGAATCACAGGGAAGGTCCTACAATGAGCAGTTCTTC; cdr3_aa: CASSESQGRSYNEQFF
d_call: TRBD2; v_call: TRBV10-1; j_call: TRBJ2-1; clone_size: -; cdr3_nt: TGCGCCAGCATGAGCTCTAGCGGGGACAATGAGCAGTTCTTC; cdr3_aa: CASMSSSGDNEQFF